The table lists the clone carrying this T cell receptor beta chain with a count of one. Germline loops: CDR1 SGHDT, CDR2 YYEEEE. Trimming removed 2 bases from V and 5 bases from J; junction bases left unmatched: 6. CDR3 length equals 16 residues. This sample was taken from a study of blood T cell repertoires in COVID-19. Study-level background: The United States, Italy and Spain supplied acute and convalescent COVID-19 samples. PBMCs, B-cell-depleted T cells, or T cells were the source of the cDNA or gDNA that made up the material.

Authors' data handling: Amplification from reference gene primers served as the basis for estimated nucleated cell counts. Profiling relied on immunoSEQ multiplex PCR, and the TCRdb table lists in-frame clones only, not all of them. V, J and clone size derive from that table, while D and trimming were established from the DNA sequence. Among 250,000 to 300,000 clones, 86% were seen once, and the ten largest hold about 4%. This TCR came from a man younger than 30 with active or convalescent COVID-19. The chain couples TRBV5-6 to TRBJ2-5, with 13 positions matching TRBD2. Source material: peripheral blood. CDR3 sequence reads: CASSLGLAGVGETQYF. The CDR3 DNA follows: TGTGCCAGCAGCTTAGGACTAGCGGGAGTTGGGGAGACCCAGTACTTC.